These 3 T cell receptor beta chains originate from one sample sequenced in a study of metastatic and nonmetastatic thyroid tumors. No treatment had been given to any patient before thyroid surgery. TCRdb used MiXCR to call clones anew from the PCR reads. The sample consists of 11,000 to 15,000 clones, over 25% of them appearing once. The sequencing sample was made of tumor tissue. These receptors originate from a female donor with papillary thyroid cancer or a benign thyroid nodule (not recorded which). Some clones in this sample may be carry-over from other donors' samples.

The chain has TRBV24-1 and TRBJ2-1, with TRBD2 matching 13 bases. Germline lookup yields CDR1 KGHDR and CDR2 SFDVKD. The length of the CDR3 is 15 residues. Trimming took 7 bases from V and 7 from J; bases not matched to a gene: 6. CDR3 region: CATRGTSGDVNEQFF. Here the CDR3 DNA reads TGTGCCACCAGGGGGACTAGCGGGGACGTAAATGAGCAGTTCTTC.

This clone is medium-sized (0.01 to 0.1%) within its sample. CDR3 protein: CASSEGPDTQYF. The CDR3 nucleotides are TGTGCCAGCAGTGAAGGGCCAGATACGCAGTATTTT. This chain joins TRBV6-1 and TRBJ2-3; no definite D call. With 1 base removed from V and 4 bases from J, the gap between germline ends came to 3 bases. The germline CDR1 and CDR2 sequences are MNHNS and SASEGT. The CDR3 contains 12 residues.

This clone ranks as medium-sized (0.01 to 0.1%). This chain uses TRBV5-1 with TRBJ1-2; D call uncertain. V gave up 4 bases and J gave up 2 bases, with 12 bases separating them. Germline CDR1 SGHRS, CDR2 YFSETQ. The CDR3 totals 14 residues. CDR3 protein: CASSRTDANYGYTF. Written as DNA, the CDR3 is TGCGCCAGCAGCCGGACGGACGCCAACTATGGCTACACCTTC. Filled out from reference TRBV5-1 and TRBJ1-2, the complete variable domain reads KAGVTQTPRYLIKTRGQQVTLSCSPISGHRSVSWYQQTPGQGLQFLFEYFSETQRNKGNFPGRFSGRQFSNSRSEMNVSTLELGDSALYLCASSRTDANYGYTFGSGTRLTVV.